This note documents a single T cell receptor (beta chain) sequence. As yet, its antigen is unknown. Collection of 9.5 to 10 milliliters of peripheral blood was performed for each donor. Every sample yielded at least 6 million isolated PBMCs. The V segment lost 4 bases and the J segment 10 bases; nucleotides outside the gene matches: 4. The CDR3 loop spans 11 amino acids. Germline V gene sequence: CDR1 SGHDT, CDR2 YYEEEE. The sample belongs to a study of blood T cells in healthy people across ages. Regarding the study as a whole: Diversity was estimated from one million T cells, and these estimates were considered underestimates.

A second PCR of 7 to 11 cycles used a sample-barcoded 5' primer and a J-beta primer mix. Researchers report that each sample yielded at least 3 million CDR3-containing paired-end reads. MiXCR, run by TCRdb on the 5' RACE reads, gives a single entry per CDR3 protein. The data contain approximately 2,000,000 distinct CDR3 sequences, about two fifths of them singletons. The V gene is TRBV5-6, the J gene TRBJ1-1; 7 nucleotides align to TRBD1. Sequenced material: blood. The receptor's source is a human donor in good health. CDR3 sequence (DNA): TGTGCCAGCAGCCTGGGACAGAGAGCTTTCTTT. It encodes CASSLGQRAFF.